This T cell receptor beta chain was recovered during a study of shared clonotypes between healthy human individuals. Notes on the study in general: Measured sharing among donors was expected to vary with sequencing depth.

The CDR3 consists of 18 residues. In germline, CDR1 is KGHSH, CDR2 LQKENI. V dropped 4 bases and J dropped 5; count of bases not matched to a gene: 16. Concerning this clone itself: Its specificity is unknown.

Profiled with immunoSEQ multiplex PCR; TCRdb holds only in-frame clones, not every one. This table has hundreds of thousands of clones, 74% appearing once. The split of CD4+ cells yielded CD45RA+ naive and CD45RA-negative memory subsets. This TCR came from a man under 40 in good health. The rearrangement joins TRBV18 to TRBJ2-1, with TRBD1 matching 8 bases. Sequencing used memory CD4+ T cells sorted from blood. Specified subset: CD45RA-negative fraction. DNA for the CDR3: TGTGCCAGCTCACTTTTCCCCCCGGGTCAGGGGGCGAACAATGAGCAGTTCTTC. Protein: CASSLFPPGQGANNEQFF.